This section outlines one T cell receptor (beta chain) sequence together with its context. These data come from a study of cytotoxic CD8 clonotypes in ibrutinib-treated CLL. Study details: The subjects consisted of ten to twelve relapsed/refractory and 15 treatment-naive individuals, with 17 to 18 IGHV unmutated. Mean productive templates were about 260,000; mean productive rearrangements were around 93,000. Once treatment had gone on for a median of around 11 months, range 6 to 36, response samples were drawn.

V lost 6 bases and J lost 4, with 10 bases in between. The V gene's germline CDR1 is SGHTA and CDR2 FQGNSA. This CDR3 is 13 amino acids long. Some clones are missing from TCRdb's copy, which holds only in-frame ones; the method was immunoSEQ multiplex PCR. The table records tens of thousands of clones, around 75% of them present only once. The chain employs TRBV7-2 and TRBJ1-3; D is ambiguous. This specimen was PBMCs, taken at disease progression, from a patient treated with ibrutinib. The TCR sequence derives from a human donor with chronic lymphocytic leukemia. The CDR3 DNA reads TGTGCCAGCAGTTATACCGCGGGAAACACCATATATTTT. Its translation: CASSYTAGNTIYF.